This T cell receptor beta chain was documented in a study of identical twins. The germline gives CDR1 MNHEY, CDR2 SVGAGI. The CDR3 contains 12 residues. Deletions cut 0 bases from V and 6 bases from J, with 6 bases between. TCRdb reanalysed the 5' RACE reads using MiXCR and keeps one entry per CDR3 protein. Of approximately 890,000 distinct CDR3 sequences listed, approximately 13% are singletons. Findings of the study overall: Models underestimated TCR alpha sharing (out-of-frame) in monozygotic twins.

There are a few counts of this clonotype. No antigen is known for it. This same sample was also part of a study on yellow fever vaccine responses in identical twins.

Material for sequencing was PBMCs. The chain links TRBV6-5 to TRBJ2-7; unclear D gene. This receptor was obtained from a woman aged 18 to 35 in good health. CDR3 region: CASSYSAGEQYF. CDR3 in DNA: TGTGCCAGCAGTTACTCCGCCGGCGAGCAGTACTTC.